Described below is a single T cell receptor (beta chain) sequence and its context. No antigen is known for it. This specimen belongs to a study of T cell responses to AZD1222 COVID-19 vaccine. Study observations and caveats: At study baseline, merely about 6 AZD1222 recipients were seropositive.

CDR1 SGHKS and CDR2 YYEKEE come from the germline V gene (reference sequence). With 3 bases removed from V and 10 bases from J, the gap between germline ends came to 13 bases. This CDR3 contains 12 residues. Some clones are missing from TCRdb's copy, which holds only in-frame ones; the method was immunoSEQ multiplex PCR. The sample shows 100,000 to 150,000 clones, 80% to 95% of them seen only once. The source is an adult in good health. Specimen: peripheral blood, collected on day 0 of MenACWY control vaccination. The rearrangement links TRBV5-5 to TRBJ1-1, with D maybe TRBD1 (6 bases). CDR3 protein: CASSSDRMVAFF. The CDR3 DNA is TGTGCCAGCAGCTCCGACAGGATGGTAGCTTTCTTT.